This T cell receptor (beta chain) was captured in a study of control samples from healthy donors and cancer patients. The length of the CDR3 is 14 residues. Trimming took 7 bases from V and 8 from J; bases not matched to a gene: 4. CDR1 and CDR2 from the germline V gene are LNHDA and SQIVND (reference sequence). This clone showed up just a few times. Clones were read by immunoSEQ multiplex PCR, and TCRdb kept only the in-frame ones, dropping some. Of about 80,000 clones listed, nearly 90% are singletons. J is TRBJ2-1 and V is TRBV19, with 14 bases matching TRBD2. The sample comprised blood. The origin of this receptor is a man aged 50 or older in good health. The CDR3 is CASTKGLAGDEQFF. The CDR3 coding sequence is TGTGCCAGTACCAAGGGACTAGCGGGGGATGAGCAGTTCTTC.